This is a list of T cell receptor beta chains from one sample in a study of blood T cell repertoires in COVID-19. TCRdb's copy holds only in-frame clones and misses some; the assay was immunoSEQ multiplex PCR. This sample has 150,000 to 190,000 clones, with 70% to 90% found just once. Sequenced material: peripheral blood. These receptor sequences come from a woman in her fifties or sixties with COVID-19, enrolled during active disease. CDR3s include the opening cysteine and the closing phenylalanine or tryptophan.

CASSIDPGFPYNEQFF | TRBJ2-1 | TRBV19
CASSESVGRSGYTF | TRBJ1-2 | TRBV25-1
CASSQFWTENYGYTF | TRBJ1-2 | TRBV4-1
CASSFQGAGGYTF | TRBJ1-2 | TRBV27
CASSPMGGDEYGYTF | TRBJ1-2 | TRBV9
CASSQGRLAGVDNEQFF | TRBJ2-1 | TRBV3-1/TRBV3-2
CSANDVGGWADTQYF | TRBJ2-3 | TRBV29-1
CATSDTASSNTEAFF | TRBJ1-1 | TRBV24-1
CASSTRTSGNTIYF | TRBJ1-3 | TRBV19
CASRPDRAGGYTF | TRBJ1-2 | TRBV6-5
CASSPGGQLRTEAFF | TRBJ1-1 | TRBV5-4
CASSYGTSYEQYF | TRBJ2-7 | TRBV6-6
CASSHPTAGVVGNEQFF | TRBJ2-1 | TRBV4-1
CASSFGQGQGYTF | TRBJ1-2 | TRBV12-3/TRBV12-4
CASSFRTSGGSGTDTQYF | TRBJ2-3 | TRBV5-1
CASSVELRSSYEQYF | TRBJ2-7 | TRBV19
CASSIVGTGDTEAFF | TRBJ1-1 | TRBV19
CASSPRDRGGTTLRANEQFF | TRBJ2-1 | TRBV18
CASSTGPYNSPLHF | TRBJ1-6 | TRBV19
CASSVTGNTEAFF | TRBJ1-1 | TRBV7-8
CASSDEGTGYDYTF | TRBJ1-2 | TRBV19
CATRQGAGETQYF | TRBJ2-5 | TRBV12-3/TRBV12-4
CASSTGSSYGYTF | TRBJ1-2 | TRBV6-5
CASSQEKLAPGTGELFF | TRBJ2-2 | TRBV3-1/TRBV3-2
CASSQSPGQGYEQYF | TRBJ2-7 | TRBV3-1/TRBV3-2
CASRPMRDYSPLHF | TRBJ1-6 | TRBV6-5
CASRAGFSYEQYF | TRBJ2-7 | TRBV12-3/TRBV12-4
CASSYTLEQPQHF | TRBJ1-5 | TRBV6-6
CASSLGTSVQNEQFF | TRBJ2-1 | TRBV7-3
CASSDLAGGSNEQFF | TRBJ2-1 | TRBV6-4
CASSQDNQGAMSDTQYF | TRBJ2-3 | TRBV4-1
CASSGGNGSPLHF | TRBJ1-6 | TRBV19
CAWGSQGLINSPLHF | TRBJ1-6 | TRBV30
CASSPRSRTSGTSDTQYF | TRBJ2-3 | TRBV18
CASSLMRTSGRAADTQYF | TRBJ2-3 | TRBV7-3
CASSLVAGMNTEAFF | TRBJ1-1 | TRBV7-6
CATREPNQPQHF | TRBJ1-5 | TRBV2
CSARGQGLNQPQHF | TRBJ1-5 | TRBV29-1
CATSSVEGLAGQETQYF | TRBJ2-5 | TRBV15
CASSVRTGYSEQFF | TRBJ2-1 | TRBV6-4
CASTLGVTIFRETQYF | TRBJ2-5 | TRBV6-6
CASSVPGGGRAEAFF | TRBJ1-1 | TRBV25-1
CASRAGGQPQHF | TRBJ1-5 | TRBV6-5
CASSEPPNTYGYTF | TRBJ1-2 | TRBV6-1
CASSPVLATQETQYF | TRBJ2-5 | TRBV5-4
CASSYSAGPHSNQPQHF | TRBJ1-5 | TRBV5-6
CASSPRRVGETQYF | TRBJ2-5 | TRBV7-3
CASSEYSGPYNEQFF | TRBJ2-1 | TRBV6-1
CASSIRGKAEAFF | TRBJ1-1 | TRBV19
CASQGSYNSPLHF | TRBJ1-6 | TRBV25-1
CASSLQGGGYTF | TRBJ1-2 | TRBV6-5
CASSQASGINTGELFF | TRBJ2-2 | TRBV4-2
CASRRQGAGEAFF | TRBJ1-1 | TRBV6-5
CASSQVTRTSGETQYF | TRBJ2-5 | TRBV4-1
CASSDSRSSVNYGYTF | TRBJ1-2 | TRBV6-4
CASGFLAGEGELFF | TRBJ2-2 | TRBV12-5
CSVISGSNTEAFF | TRBJ1-1 | TRBV29-1